This TCR beta chain came from a study of blood T cells in healthy people across ages. Overall study: Capture via template switching afforded approximately one barcoded beta molecule per two T cells.

Germline CDR1 and CDR2: SGHTA and FQGTGA. This CDR3 region has 14 residues. Combining a sample-barcoded 5' primer with a J-beta primer mix, a second PCR ran for 7 to 11 cycles. From the 5' RACE reads, TCRdb called clonotypes with MiXCR, one entry per CDR3 protein. The sample shows 700,000 or so distinct CDR3 sequences, 22% of them seen only once. V usage is TRBV7-3 and J usage is TRBJ2-5; 13 bases agree with TRBD2. The end of the DNA fits TRBJ2-1 better, so the J call may be wrong. The clonotype was recovered from a man in his 70s in good health. Sequencing input: blood. The CDR3 DNA reads TGTGCCAGCAGCCCGACTAGCGGGAGGTTTGAGCAGTTCTTC. Its translation: CASSPTSGRFEQFF.